The TCR beta chain under discussion was sequenced for a study of blood T cell repertoires in COVID-19. About the research overall: Acute and convalescent COVID-19 samples came from the United States, Italy and Spain.

Original processing notes: Amplifying reference gene primers gave estimates of nucleated cell counts. The repertoire was sequenced with immunoSEQ multiplex PCR; TCRdb's copy has only in-frame clones and lacks some. That table furnishes V, J and clone size, whereas the DNA furnished D and trimming. Of 300,000 to 350,000 clones listed, 90% are singletons. The sequenced sample consisted of peripheral blood. The TCR was taken from a woman aged 35 to 49 with COVID-19, enrolled during active disease.

The CDR3 here is CASSLGRDRPYEQYF. In nucleotides, the CDR3 is TGTGCCAGCAGCTTGGGAAGGGACAGACCATACGAGCAGTACTTC. The gene calls are TRBV5-4 and TRBJ2-7; TRBD1 matches at 7 bases. After removal of 0 bases from V and 4 bases from J, the junction contained 7 bases not matched to a gene. The CDR3 is 15 amino acids. In germline, CDR1 is SGHNT, CDR2 YYREEE (reference sequence).